Below, 3 T cell receptor beta chains from the same sample are listed, as sequenced in a study of monozygotic twins with inflammatory bowel disease. TCRdb reprocessed the 5' RACE reads and keeps a single row for each CDR3 protein, giving no DNA. The table lists over 110,000 distinct CDR3 sequences, with 2% to 3% in the top ten. Sequencing was performed on blood. The source is a human donor with ulcerative colitis or Crohn's disease, or a healthy co-twin of an affected twin (not recorded which).

The chain uses TRBV6-2 or TRBV6-3 and TRBJ2-1. CDR1 and CDR2 (germline): MNHEY, SVGEGT. The CDR3 covers 15 residues. CDR3 sequence reads: CASSYRTLPRNEQFF.

The chain recombines TRBV20-1 with TRBJ1-5; the D call of TRBD1 rests on TCRdb alone, since no DNA is present to check it. Germline V gene lookup returns CDR1 DFQATT and CDR2 SNEGSKA (reference sequence). The CDR3 contains 16 residues. CDR3: CSAGREAGASNQPQHF.

The chain employs TRBV24-1 and TRBJ2-5; TCRdb gives TRBD1 as the D gene, but with no DNA this cannot be confirmed. In germline, CDR1 is KGHDR, CDR2 SFDVKD. The CDR3 covers 16 residues. CDR3 sequence: CATSDSPGQGRETQYF.